A selection of T cell receptor beta chains follows, all from one sample in a study of OX40 agonist ivuxolimab in advanced cancers. Using immunoSEQ multiplex PCR, the repertoire was profiled, and TCRdb retains in-frame clones only, with some absent. The sample includes around 38,000 clones, 92% seen only once; the top ten take about a tenth. This material consisted of CD4+ or CD8+ T cells sorted from blood, taken in a trial of the OX40 agonist ivuxolimab. These receptors were obtained from an adult with an advanced solid tumor such as melanoma, head and neck, liver or kidney cancer. CDR3s leave out the opening cysteine and the closing phenylalanine or tryptophan.

CDR3aa	j_gene	v_gene
ASKGSRIGYT	TRBJ1-2	TRBV19
ASSSRLGETTDTQY	TRBJ2-3	TRBV5-1
ASSLSQGDYEQY	TRBJ2-7	TRBV5-1
ASRTRDRGNTEAF	TRBJ1-1	TRBV28
ASREVSGSRSPLH	TRBJ1-6	TRBV6-5
ASSVGSGSTDTQY	TRBJ2-3	TRBV9
ASSEGSSYNEQF	TRBJ2-1	TRBV6-1
ASSSPGSGANVLT	TRBJ2-6	TRBV27
ASSETPSPYNEQF	TRBJ2-1	TRBV2
ASSHAGTGGFYEQY	TRBJ2-7	TRBV23-1
ASSLYPGNYGYT	TRBJ1-2	TRBV27
ASSSMDHSTDTQY	TRBJ2-3	TRBV7-8
ASSLTHNEQF	TRBJ2-1	TRBV7-9
ASSIWNTEAF	TRBJ1-1	TRBV19
ASTFPTEFYGYT	TRBJ1-2	TRBV6-6
ASSRGEGEAF	TRBJ1-1	TRBV27
ASKSGQGQNTGELF	TRBJ2-2	TRBV28
ASSPSGGRGEKLF	TRBJ1-4	TRBV27
ASSYSHRGPTYEQY	TRBJ2-7	TRBV6-5
ASSPTLSSYNEQF	TRBJ2-1	TRBV4-1
ASSSIGGNEQF	TRBJ2-1	TRBV28
ASSQEMFLPGELF	TRBJ2-2	TRBV14
ASSPGTGVDTQY	TRBJ2-3	TRBV6-5
ASSVKEREETQY	TRBJ2-5	TRBV9
ASSPASNTEAF	TRBJ1-1	TRBV27
ASSTPGQTVEAF	TRBJ1-1	TRBV19
ASSLAAGGSYGYT	TRBJ1-2	TRBV7-9
ASSPHAGGPPDTQY	TRBJ2-3	TRBV5-5
ASSINRDRLNYGYT	TRBJ1-2	TRBV13
ASSSGRTHYGYT	TRBJ1-2	TRBV13
AWSEDRGLENEQF	TRBJ2-1	TRBV30
ASSPSQETQY	TRBJ2-5	TRBV7-9
ASSFPRLSYSGANVLT	TRBJ2-6	TRBV9
ASRALPGRTDTQY	TRBJ2-3	TRBV6-1
ASSSQGAAGELF	TRBJ2-2	TRBV6-6
ASSLSGQGNEQF	TRBJ2-1	TRBV6-1
ASSSCSGQSSGNTIY	TRBJ1-3	TRBV12-1
ASSLVSRPSDEQY	TRBJ2-7	TRBV7-8
SVGWTEAF	TRBJ1-1	TRBV29-1
ASSITQEGTEQF	TRBJ2-1	TRBV19
ASSQWVF	TRBJ1-1	TRBV23-1
ASSVTGLSEQF	TRBJ2-1	TRBV9
ASSHDIYEQY	TRBJ2-7	TRBV5-1